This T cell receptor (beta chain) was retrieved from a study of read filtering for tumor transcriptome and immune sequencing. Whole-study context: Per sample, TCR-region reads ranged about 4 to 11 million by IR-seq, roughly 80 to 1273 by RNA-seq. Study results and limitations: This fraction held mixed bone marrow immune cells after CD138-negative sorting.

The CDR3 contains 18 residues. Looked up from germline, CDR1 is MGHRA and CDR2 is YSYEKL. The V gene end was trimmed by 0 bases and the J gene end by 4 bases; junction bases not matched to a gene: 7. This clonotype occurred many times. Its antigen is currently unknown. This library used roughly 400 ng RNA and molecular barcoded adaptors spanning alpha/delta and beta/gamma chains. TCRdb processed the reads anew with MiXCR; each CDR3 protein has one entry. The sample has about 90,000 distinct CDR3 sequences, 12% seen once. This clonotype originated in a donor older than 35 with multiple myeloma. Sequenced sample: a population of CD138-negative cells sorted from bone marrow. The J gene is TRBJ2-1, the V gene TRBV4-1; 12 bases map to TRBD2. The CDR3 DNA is TGCGCCAGCAGCCAAGATCAGACTAGCGGGAGACTTTACAATGAGCAGTTCTTC. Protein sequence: CASSQDQTSGRLYNEQFF.